What follows is one TCR beta chain and its context. This record belongs to a study of blood T cell repertoires in COVID-19. The assay was immunoSEQ multiplex PCR, and TCRdb's table has in-frame clones only and misses some. The data show more than 250,000 clones, roughly 85% seen once. Germline loops: CDR1 LNHNV, CDR2 YYDKDF (reference sequence). The V end lost 1 base, the J end lost 0 bases, and 19 bases lay between the germline ends. This CDR3 contains 19 residues. This receptor was obtained from a man in his fifties or sixties with active or convalescent COVID-19. The specimen was peripheral blood. The chain is built from TRBV15 and TRBJ1-5; TRBD1 might be the D (6 bases). This CDR3 is CATSRGRAGAGYSNQPQHF. CDR3 in DNA: TGTGCCACCAGCAGAGGGCGGGCAGGGGCAGGGTATAGCAATCAGCCCCAGCATTTT.